This entry lists 25 T cell receptor beta chains sequenced from one sample in a study of vaccination and CD4 T cells after COVID-19 (dated by TCRdb to between 2020 and 2023). The antigens for these receptors are not known. The library was built by means of PCR. The sequencing machine was an Illumina iSeq 100. DNA from cultured CD4+ T cells underwent TCR sequencing with the Oncomine TCR Beta short-read assay at the Johns Hopkins FTIC core. TCRdb handled the public reads itself, with Q25 trimming in fastp and clone calling in MiXCR, and kept productive beta chains. Every distinct CDR3 protein forms one entry, paired with its most common genes and DNA. The sample table holds around 19,000 distinct CDR3 sequences, of which roughly 49% were seen once. The ten largest clones capture under 4.5% of the sample. The treatment or condition label corresponds to: roughly 10-day PBMC culture with coronavirus spike peptide pools or control peptides (ViraFEST assay).

The specimen was CD4+ T cells from blood, cultured in vitro. Source of these receptors: a human donor who had recovered from COVID-19.

The chain recombines TRBV30 with TRBJ2-3; D remains unclear. CDR3 length equals 14 residues. Germline values: CDR1 GTSNPN, CDR2 SVGIG (reference sequence). The CDR3 loop reads CATTGNASTDTQYF. The CDR3 nucleotides are TGTGCTACCACTGGGAATGCTAGCACAGATACGCAGTATTTT.

This clonotype came up a few times. The rearrangement uses TRBV12-3 or TRBV12-4 and TRBJ1-5; D is undetermined. Trimming stripped 6 bases from V and 0 bases from J, with 9 bases between. The CDR3 runs 14 residues. As DNA, the CDR3 is TGTGCCAGCAGCCCGCAATATAGCAATCAGCCCCAGCATTTT. Residues: CASSPQYSNQPQHF.

The chain links TRBV5-6 to TRBJ2-3, with unresolved D. CDR1 and CDR2 (germline): SGHDT, YYEEEE. The CDR3 extends over 14 amino acids. The V end was cut by 7 bases, the J end by 0 bases, with 12 bases between. The CDR3 region is CASRSTVSTDTQYF. As DNA, the CDR3 is TGTGCCAGCCGGTCGACGGTGAGCACAGATACGCAGTATTTT.

The gene calls are TRBV7-9 and TRBJ1-1; 7 nucleotides match TRBD1. Germline CDR1 and CDR2: SEHNR and FQNEAQ (reference sequence). CDR3 length: 14 residues. V shed 5 bases and J 3 bases; nucleotides not matched to a gene: 6. The CDR3 DNA reads TGTGCCAGCAGCGGGATGACAGGGTACACTGAAGCTTTCTTT. Its translation is CASSGMTGYTEAFF.

The chain joins TRBV20-1 to TRBJ2-7; possible D gene TRBD1, 8 bases. Trimming removed 4 bases at V and 6 bases at J, with 25 bases between. Germline V gene data show CDR1 as DFQATT and CDR2 as SNEGSKA (reference sequence). CDR3 size: 16 residues. The CDR3 DNA reads TGCAGTGCTAAAGACAGGGGACTACGGCGCGCAGGCGAGCAGTACTTC. As protein: CSAKDRGLRRAGEQYF.

The chain combines TRBV2 with TRBJ1-5, with a weak D call TRBD1 (5 bases). CDR1 and CDR2 from the germline V gene are SNHLY and FYNNEI. Trimming removed 8 bases from V and 1 base from J, with 12 bases in between. This CDR3 contains 14 residues. The chain's CDR3 is CASCPRGSNQPQHF. In DNA form, the CDR3 reads TGTGCCAGCTGCCCGAGGGGAAGCAATCAGCCCCAGCATTTT.

The V gene is TRBV6-1, the J gene TRBJ2-6; D unresolved. Germline CDR1 and CDR2: MNHNS and SASEGT. CDR3 length equals 14 residues. With 7 bases removed from V and 4 bases from J, the gap between germline ends came to 11 bases. CDR3 DNA: TGTGCCAGCACTTTAAATCGGGGGGCCAACGTCCTGACTTTC. This gives the protein CASTLNRGANVLTF.

The chain combines TRBV5-1 with TRBJ2-5; 7 bases agree with TRBD1. Trimming cost V 2 bases and J 2 bases; bases outside gene matches: 6. The length of the CDR3 is 15 residues. CDR1 and CDR2 from the germline V gene are SGHRS and YFSETQ. The CDR3 nucleotides read TGCGCCAGCAGCTTTTATACGGGACAGCAAGAGACCCAGTACTTC. This codes for CASSFYTGQQETQYF.

The CDR3 DNA is TGTGCCAGCAGTGCTCAGCCCCCGAGGCAAGAGACCCAGTACTTC. It encodes CASSAQPPRQETQYF. The J gene is TRBJ2-5, the V gene TRBV6-2 or TRBV6-3, with D unresolved. The CDR3 is made up of 15 amino acids. The V end was cut by 5 bases, the J end by 2 bases, with 15 bases between. Germline assignment: CDR1 MNHEY and CDR2 SVGEGT.

This clonotype was observed a handful of times. This chain links TRBV27 with TRBJ1-2; TRBD1 agrees at 8 bases. CDR1 MNHEY and CDR2 SMNVEV come from the germline V gene (reference sequence). There are 16 residues in the CDR3. J lost 10 bases, V lost 4 bases, and 17 bases had no gene match. CDR3: CASSSRTGYEFRDYTF. CDR3 in DNA: TGTGCCAGCAGTTCCAGGACAGGGTACGAGTTTCGAGACTACACCTTC.

This clonotype has a single count. The CDR3 sequence is CATSRAQGYEQYF. DNA for the CDR3: TGTGCCACCAGCAGGGCACAGGGCTACGAGCAGTACTTC. The rearrangement links TRBV15 to TRBJ2-7; a possible D gene is TRBD1 (6 bases). The CDR3 loop spans 13 amino acids. V was shortened by 3 bases and J by 3 bases, with 9 bases between the two germline ends. The germline CDR1 and CDR2 sequences are LNHNV and YYDKDF (reference sequence).

This clonotype was counted only a few times. The chain links TRBV20-1 to TRBJ1-1; D perhaps matches TRBD1 (5 bases). The CDR3 totals 11 residues. The V end lost 6 bases, the J end lost 8 bases, and 13 bases lay between the germline ends. The germline CDR1 and CDR2 sequences are DFQATT and SNEGSKA (reference sequence). CDR3 loop: CSASDRLEAFF. The CDR3 nucleotides read TGCAGTGCCAGCGACAGACTAGAAGCTTTCTTT.

This clonotype appeared once. The V call is TRBV7-3, the J call TRBJ2-3; 7 bases are a match to TRBD2. The V gene end was trimmed by 1 base and the J gene end by 0 bases; junction bases not matched to a gene: 1. Germline values: CDR1 SGHTA, CDR2 FQGTGA. There are 15 residues in the CDR3. The DNA for the CDR3 is TGTGCCAGCAGCTTAAGTAGCGGGAGCACAGATACGCAGTATTTT. It is translated as CASSLSSGSTDTQYF.

This clonotype was detected only a few times. Written as DNA, the CDR3 is TGTGCCAGCAGTTACGCAGGGAACTACGAGCAGTACTTC. This encodes CASSYAGNYEQYF. This chain connects TRBV6-5 to TRBJ2-7; maybe TRBD1 (5 bases). Germline V gene lookup returns CDR1 MNHEY and CDR2 SVGAGI. CDR3 length: 13 residues. V was cut by 2 bases and J by 3 bases, with 8 bases left in between.

The chain links TRBV12-2 to TRBJ2-7; TRBD1, the D gene given by the table, was not confirmed from the DNA. TRBV12-2 is a recognized pseudogene. This CDR3 spans 15 amino acids. This CDR3 is CASRFLQGAAYEQYF. As DNA, the CDR3 is TGTGCAAGTCGCTTCCTACAGGGGGCGGCCTACGAGCAGTACTTC.

The chain couples TRBV19 to TRBJ2-3, with 8 bases identical to TRBD2. CDR3 length: 15 amino acids. CDR1 is LNHDA, CDR2 SQIVND, per germline (reference sequence). V was clipped by 1 base and J by 1 base; unmatched bases: 1. CDR3: CASSIAAGGTDTQYF. The CDR3 DNA reads as TGTGCCAGTAGTATAGCAGCGGGGGGCACAGATACGCAGTATTTT.

This clonotype was observed a handful of times. The chain recombines TRBV7-9 with TRBJ1-2; perhaps TRBD1 as D (5 bases). Trimming pared 3 bases from V and 3 bases from J, leaving 17 bases between. The CDR3 runs to 16 residues. Germline CDR1 reads SEHNR; CDR2 reads FQNEAQ (reference sequence). This CDR3 reads CASSFQAGTIDYGYTF. Here the CDR3 DNA reads TGTGCCAGCAGCTTCCAGGCAGGGACCATCGACTATGGCTACACCTTC. Combining the CDR3 with reference TRBV7-9 and TRBJ1-2 gives the whole variable domain DTGVSQNPRHKITKRGQNVTFRCDPISEHNRLYWYRQTLGQGPEFLTYFQNEAQLEKSRLLSDRFSAERPKGSFSTLEIQRTEQGDSAMYLCASSFQAGTIDYGYTFGSGTRLTVV.

The V gene is TRBV7-9, the J gene TRBJ1-1; no reliable D call. Germline CDR1 SEHNR, CDR2 FQNEAQ (reference sequence). This CDR3 has 16 amino acids. Trimming took off 1 base at V and 3 bases at J, with 15 bases between the two ends. CDR3 DNA sequence: TGTGCCAGCAGCTTAGTCCACGGAACACTGCACACTGAAGCTTTCTTT. This gives the protein CASSLVHGTLHTEAFF.

The genes are TRBV28 and TRBJ1-5, with TRBD1 as a possible D gene (6 bases). Germline lookup yields CDR1 MDHEN and CDR2 SYDVKM. The CDR3 length is 20 residues. V was pared by 3 bases and J by 6 bases, with 30 bases between. Written as DNA, the CDR3 is TGTGCCAGCAGTTTTGAGCAGGGGAGGACCGGCGGGCTAGGCGGTCAGCCCCAGCATTTT. Protein sequence: CASSFEQGRTGGLGGQPQHF. The whole variable domain, remainder taken from reference TRBV28 and TRBJ1-5, is DVKVTQSSRYLVKRTGEKVFLECVQDMDHENMFWYRQDPGLGLRLIYFSYDVKMKEKGDIPEGYSVSREKKERFSLILESASTNQTSMYLCASSFEQGRTGGLGGQPQHFGDGTRLSIL.

The table lists this clonotype with a few counts. The chain employs TRBV10-3 and TRBJ1-2; a weak D match, TRBD1 (6 bases). The CDR3 has 14 residues. V lost 9 bases to trimming and J lost 2 bases, with 16 bases between them. Germline V gene sequence: CDR1 ENHRY, CDR2 SYGVKD. DNA of the CDR3: TGTGCCATAAACGGGGGCAGGGTGAACTATGGCTACACCTTC. It is translated as CAINGGRVNYGYTF.

The rearrangement uses TRBV12-3 or TRBV12-4 and TRBJ1-2; TRBD1 matches 8 bases. This CDR3 is 13 amino acids long. V gave up 5 bases and J gave up 3 bases; unmatched junction bases: 2. CDR3 coding DNA: TGTGCCAGCAGTCCCAGGGGGCACTATGGCTACACCTTC. This encodes CASSPRGHYGYTF.

The V call is TRBV12-3 or TRBV12-4, the J call TRBJ2-3, with 9 bases aligning to TRBD2. Germline trimming cut 6 bases from V and 6 bases from J; bases unmatched to any gene: 10. The CDR3 runs to 15 residues. DNA for the CDR3: TGTGCCAGCAGCCGATTTCGCGGGAGGGGCGATACGCAGTATTTT. It is translated as CASSRFRGRGDTQYF.

This chain joins TRBV27 and TRBJ1-1, with 10 bases that match TRBD1. The CDR3 totals 13 residues. The V and J ends lost 7 bases and 3 bases, in that order; junction bases with no gene match: 2. In germline, CDR1 is MNHEY, CDR2 SMNVEV (reference sequence). CDR3 region: CASKGQGYTEAFF. In DNA form, the CDR3 reads TGTGCCAGCAAGGGACAGGGGTACACTGAAGCTTTCTTT.

The chain uses TRBV14 and TRBJ2-7, with D hard to call. V was shortened by 0 bases and J by 7 bases, with 13 bases between the two germline ends. This CDR3 region has 14 residues. Germline assignment: CDR1 SGHDN and CDR2 FVKESK. CDR3 bases: TGTGCCAGCAGCCAAGATTCGGCAGCGAGAGAGCAGTACTTC. Its protein is CASSQDSAAREQYF.

The chain has TRBV7-2 and TRBJ2-7; tentatively, D is TRBD1 (6 bases). From germline, CDR1 is SGHTA and CDR2 FQGNSA. The CDR3 consists of 12 residues. The ends were cut back, 6 bases at V and 6 bases at J, with 12 bases in the middle. CDR3 in DNA: TGTGCCAGCAGTCTACAGGGATCCGAGCAGTACTTC. This encodes CASSLQGSEQYF.